This entry describes one T cell receptor (beta chain). Antigen unknown. These data originate in a study of T cells expressing NK-cell markers. Study outcomes and limitations: The same clonotypes also predominated in the CD3+CD56-NKG2C+ fraction of several donors. In roughly six donors, dominant NKG2C+ clonotypes were roughly 1.0-8% of CD8+ T cells.

This CDR3 region has 14 residues. The germline CDR1 and CDR2 sequences are SGHTA and FQGNSA. TCRdb re-called the 5' RACE reads and shows each CDR3 protein once, DNA omitted. The sample data list roughly 380,000 distinct CDR3 sequences. The chain is built from TRBV7-2 and TRBJ2-5; TCRdb lists TRBD2, though no DNA is available to test this call. The sample comprised blood T cells: a sorted CD56 or NKG2C T cell subset, CD4+ or CD8+ T cells, or bulk PBMC T cells (not recorded which). The clonotype comes from a man aged 18-69 years in good health. CDR3 region: CASSPRTTQETQYF.